These 31 T cell receptor beta chains were sequenced from one sample in a study of blood T cell repertoires in COVID-19. Sequenced by immunoSEQ multiplex PCR; TCRdb stores in-frame clones only, minus some. The table lists about 250,000 clones, 70% to 90% of them singletons, with about 4.3% in the top ten. Sequencing was carried out using PBMCs or T cells enriched from blood (not recorded which). All receptors come from a woman in her thirties who had recovered from COVID-19.

The rearrangement joins TRBV5-4 to TRBJ2-2; TRBD1 agrees at 7 bases. The germline CDR1 and CDR2 sequences are SGHNT and YYREEE (reference sequence). The trim removed 10 bases at V and 1 base at J, leaving 4 bases unmatched. CDR3 length equals 13 residues. The CDR3 bases are TGTGCCTTTCGGACAGGGAACACCGGGGAGCTGTTTTTT. Its protein product is CAFRTGNTGELFF.

On this clone: At one end, the junction sequence differs from germline, possibly due to a read error. The V and J genes are TRBV7-9 and TRBJ2-7, with a tentative D call TRBD1 (6 bases). In germline, CDR1 is SEHNR, CDR2 FQNEAQ (reference sequence). This CDR3 is built from 13 residues. CDR3 nucleotide sequence: TGTGCCAGCAGCGCGACAGGCTCCCACGAGCAGTACTTC. It yields the protein CASSATGSHEQYF.

The chain recombines TRBV27 with TRBJ2-1; no clear D. CDR1 and CDR2 from the germline V gene are MNHEY and SMNVEV (reference sequence). Trimming took 4 bases from V and 0 from J, leaving 7 bases between them. This CDR3 has 14 residues. CDR3 in amino acids: CASSYRSSYNEQFF. CDR3 in DNA: TGTGCCAGCAGTTATAGGAGCTCCTACAATGAGCAGTTCTTC.

The chain employs TRBV25-1 and TRBJ2-2; D remains unclear. CDR3 length: 17 residues. V lost 2 bases and J lost 4, with 17 bases in between. Germline-derived CDR1 and CDR2 are MGHDK and SYGVNS. Here the CDR3 reads CASSEVGGRFTTGELFF. The CDR3 nucleotides are TGTGCCAGCAGTGAAGTGGGTGGGCGCTTCACCACCGGGGAGCTGTTTTTT.

Turning to this clone: A much larger clonotype is one base distant, so this may be a read error. The DNA of the CDR3 is TGTGCCAGCAGTACTAGCGGGAGCTCCTACAATGAGCAGTTCTTC. Amino acids: CASSTSGSSYNEQFF. V usage is TRBV27 and J usage is TRBJ2-1, with 11 bases matching TRBD2. Germline V CDR1 and CDR2: MNHEY, SMNVEV (reference sequence). The trim removed 5 bases at V and 0 bases at J, leaving 0 bases unmatched. The CDR3 runs 15 residues.

The J gene is TRBJ2-7, the V gene TRBV6-5, with 7 bases that match TRBD1. This CDR3 comprises 15 residues. The germline CDR1 and CDR2 sequences are MNHEY and SVGAGI. J gave up 2 bases and V 8 bases, and 12 bases lay outside the gene matches. The CDR3 DNA follows: TGTGCCAGCGGGCGCACCGGGACAGCAGCCTACGAGCAGTACTTC. Translating it yields CASGRTGTAAYEQYF.

The rearrangement links TRBV3-1 (or the pseudogene TRBV3-2) to TRBJ2-3; D not certain. Trimming removed 0 bases at V and 0 bases at J, with 10 bases between. Germline values: CDR1 LGHDT, CDR2 YNNKEL (reference sequence). The CDR3 contains 16 residues. The CDR3 here is CASSQDQAASTDTQYF. As DNA, the CDR3 is TGTGCCAGCAGCCAAGATCAGGCAGCTAGCACAGATACGCAGTATTTT.

This clone came up once. This chain connects TRBV11-2 to TRBJ2-1; TRBD2 matches 12 bases. The germline V gene has CDR1 SGHAT and CDR2 FQNNGV. V was clipped by 5 bases and J by 7 bases; unmatched bases: 9. The CDR3 has 16 residues. CDR3 coding DNA: TGTGCCAGCAGCCCGAGACTAGCGGGAGACGGGAATGAGCAGTTCTTC. Residues: CASSPRLAGDGNEQFF.

The chain employs TRBV28 and TRBJ2-5; D not resolved. Trimming left V 5 bases short and J 4 bases short, with 5 bases between. Germline CDR1 and CDR2: MDHEN and SYDVKM. The CDR3 consists of 11 residues. CDR3 nucleotide sequence: TGTGCCAGCAGTGAGCGAGAGACCCAGTACTTC. Translated, it gives CASSERETQYF.

The rearrangement links TRBV9 to TRBJ2-5, with a weak D call TRBD2 (6 bases). Trimming pared 0 bases from V and 9 bases from J, leaving 21 bases between. The CDR3 has 16 residues. Germline V gives CDR1 SGDLS, CDR2 YYNGEE. The CDR3 DNA reads as TGTGCCAGCAGCGTAGATAGGAGCGGGCGGGTTCGGGCCCAGTACTTC. Its protein product is CASSVDRSGRVRAQYF.

With respect to this clone: At one of its ends the junction is not consistent with the germline gene, which may arise from a read error. V is TRBV9 and J is TRBJ1-1; D gene unclear. The CDR3 spans 14 residues. The germline V gene has CDR1 SGDLS and CDR2 YYNGEE. CDR3: CASTVAISGTEAFF. The CDR3 DNA follows: TGTGCCAGCACCGTAGCCATTTCGGGCACTGAAGCTTTCTTT.

This rearrangement joins TRBV7-9 to TRBJ2-2, with 9 bases aligning to TRBD1. Germline V CDR1 and CDR2: SEHNR, FQNEAQ (reference sequence). V was pared by 5 bases and J by 1 base, with 5 bases of the junction left unmatched. The length of the CDR3 is 16 residues. CDR3 residues: CASSQGTGMNTGELFF. CDR3 DNA: TGTGCCAGCAGCCAAGGGACAGGGATGAACACCGGGGAGCTGTTTTTT.

This clone came up once. The CDR3 DNA follows: TGTGCCAGCAGCTTGGATAAGCGTTGGGAGCCCCAGCATTTT. This gives the protein CASSLDKRWEPQHF. This chain joins TRBV5-8 and TRBJ1-5, with unresolved D. V lost 0 bases and J 8 bases, leaving 12 bases between the germline ends. This CDR3 has 14 residues. Germline CDR1 is SGHTS and CDR2 is YDEGEE.

V gene TRBV2 combines with J gene TRBJ1-3, with 8 bases fitting TRBD1. This CDR3 is built from 16 residues. Per the germline V gene, CDR1 is SNHLY and CDR2 is FYNNEI. After removal of 5 bases from V and 0 bases from J, the junction contained 6 bases not matched to a gene. CDR3 nucleotide sequence: TGTGCCAGCAGTAAAGGACAGGGACTCTCTGGAAACACCATATATTTT. It translates to CASSKGQGLSGNTIYF.

This clone has just a few counts. The genes are TRBV6-5 and TRBJ1-4; the D gene is possibly TRBD1 (6 bases). Trimming pared 7 bases from V and 8 bases from J, leaving 17 bases between. CDR1 is MNHEY and CDR2 is SVGAGI in the germline V gene. The CDR3 has 14 residues. The CDR3 is CASIQQGWGEKLFF. Written as DNA, the CDR3 is TGTGCCAGCATCCAACAGGGCTGGGGCGAAAAACTGTTTTTT.

The table lists this clone with a count of one. The chain couples TRBV7-9 to TRBJ1-2; D might be TRBD1 (6 bases). Deletions cut 1 base from V and 4 bases from J, with 13 bases between. Germline CDR1 and CDR2: SEHNR and FQNEAQ (reference sequence). The CDR3 length is 15 residues. As DNA, the CDR3 is TGTGCCAGCAGCTTAGGAGGGGGGGTTGGCTATGGCTACACCTTC. It is translated as CASSLGGGVGYGYTF. The whole variable domain, filled in from reference TRBV7-9 and TRBJ1-2, reads DTGVSQNPRHKITKRGQNVTFRCDPISEHNRLYWYRQTLGQGPEFLTYFQNEAQLEKSRLLSDRFSAERPKGSFSTLEIQRTEQGDSAMYLCASSLGGGVGYGYTFGSGTRLTVV.

J is TRBJ2-5 and V is TRBV7-9; a possible D gene is TRBD2 (5 bases). CDR3 length: 13 amino acids. V gave up 6 bases and J gave up 5 bases, with 13 bases separating them. Germline CDR1 SEHNR, CDR2 FQNEAQ (reference sequence). Here the CDR3 DNA reads TGTGCCAGCAGTTGGGGAGCAGTGGAGACCCAGTACTTC. Amino acids: CASSWGAVETQYF.

V usage is TRBV9 and J usage is TRBJ2-1; TRBD2 agrees at 7 bases. V lost 0 bases and J lost 2; bases outside the gene matches: 2. The CDR3 extends over 15 amino acids. The germline gives CDR1 SGDLS, CDR2 YYNGEE. The CDR3 coding sequence is TGTGCCAGCAGCGTAGTTGGGACTACCTACAATGAGCAGTTCTTC. It codes for CASSVVGTTYNEQFF.

The CDR3 here is CASSPDAGYGYTF. Here the CDR3 DNA reads TGTGCCAGCAGTCCCGACGCGGGCTATGGCTACACCTTC. The chain uses TRBV6-5 and TRBJ1-2; no definite D call. With 5 bases removed from V and 4 bases from J, the gap between germline ends came to 11 bases. The CDR3 sequence is 13 residues long. CDR1 MNHEY and CDR2 SVGAGI come from the germline V gene.

The V call is TRBV6-5, the J call TRBJ1-6, with D tentatively TRBD1 (6 bases). The germline V gene encodes CDR1 MNHEY and CDR2 SVGAGI. Trimming left V 7 bases short and J 4 bases short, with 11 bases between. The CDR3 is 14 amino acids. The CDR3 nucleotides are TGTGCCAGCAAACAACAGGGATATAATTCACCCCTCCACTTT. Translating gives CASKQQGYNSPLHF.

This chain joins TRBV20-1 and TRBJ1-5; D gene ambiguous. Trimming removed 3 bases at V and 5 bases at J, with 8 bases between. CDR3 length: 12 amino acids. CDR1 and CDR2 from the germline V gene are DFQATT and SNEGSKA (reference sequence). The CDR3 nucleotides read TGCAGTGCTAGTGCCTCAGATCAGCCCCAGCATTTT. This gives the protein CSASASDQPQHF.

This clone occurred once. CDR3 region: CAWSGLAGAFQETQYF. The CDR3 bases are TGTGCCTGGAGTGGACTAGCGGGGGCCTTCCAAGAGACCCAGTACTTC. V and J are TRBV30 and TRBJ2-5; 12 nucleotides agree with TRBD2. This CDR3 has 16 residues. V trimming: 1 base; J trimming: 1 base; junction bases outside the gene matches: 4. From germline, CDR1 is GTSNPN and CDR2 SVGIG (reference sequence).

This clone was found once. The chain links TRBV21-1 to TRBJ2-1; TRBD1 is the table's D call, not checked against the DNA. TRBV21-1 is listed as a pseudogene. The CDR3 totals 16 residues. Written as DNA, the CDR3 is TGTGCCAGCAGCAAAGCGGGACAGGGGGTTTTTGATGAGCAGTTCTTC. As protein: CASSKAGQGVFDEQFF.

The rearrangement joins TRBV11-2 to TRBJ1-2; 7 bases match TRBD1. Germline CDR1 and CDR2: SGHAT and FQNNGV. The CDR3 is made up of 16 amino acids. Trimming removed 4 bases from V and 8 bases from J; junction bases left unmatched: 16. CDR3 sequence: CASSSQRHTGDLGYTF. The DNA for the CDR3 is TGTGCCAGCAGCTCGCAAAGACATACAGGGGACCTAGGCTACACCTTC.

In DNA form, the CDR3 reads TGTGCCAGCAGTTTCTCCAGGGCAAGGAATCAGCCCCAGCATTTT. This gives the protein CASSFSRARNQPQHF. This sequence joins TRBV28 and TRBJ1-5; perhaps TRBD1 as D (5 bases). This CDR3 has 15 residues. V lost 3 bases to trimming and J lost 4 bases, with 13 bases between them. Germline-derived CDR1 and CDR2 are MDHEN and SYDVKM.

This clone came up once. This rearrangement joins TRBV7-3 to TRBJ2-3, with D possibly being TRBD2 (6 bases). Trimming shortened V by 1 base and J by 3 bases, and 8 bases separated the two germline ends. Germline CDR1 SGHTA, CDR2 FQGTGA. The CDR3 is 14 amino acids. The CDR3 spells CASSLKLATDTQYF. CDR3 sequence (DNA): TGTGCCAGCAGCTTAAAACTAGCAACAGATACGCAGTATTTT. Full variable domain (missing parts from reference TRBV7-3 and TRBJ2-3): GAGVSQTPSNKVTEKGKYVELRCDPISGHTALYWYRQSLGQGPEFLIYFQGTGAADDSGLPNDRFFAVRPEGSVSTLKIQRTERGDSAVYLCASSLKLATDTQYFGPGTRLTVL.

The rearrangement links TRBV10-2 to TRBJ2-3; TRBD2 might be the D (6 bases). This CDR3 contains 13 residues. Trimming cost V 5 bases and J 8 bases, with 14 bases left between them. Germline V gives CDR1 WSHSY, CDR2 SAAADI. CDR3 coding DNA: TGCGCCAGCAGTTGGGAGCGGGCGAGTACGCAGTATTTT. Its translation: CASSWERASTQYF.

The J gene is TRBJ2-3, the V gene TRBV7-2, with a tentative D call TRBD1 (6 bases). The germline V gene has CDR1 SGHTA and CDR2 FQGNSA. CDR3 length equals 16 residues. The V end lost 4 bases, the J end lost 2 bases, and 16 bases lay between the germline ends. CDR3 residues: CASSSDSRRVTDTQYF. The DNA of the CDR3 is TGTGCCAGCAGCTCGGACAGCCGCCGCGTCACAGATACGCAGTATTTT.

The gene calls are TRBV21-1 and TRBJ1-6; TRBD1 is taken as the D call from the table, unchecked against the DNA. TRBV21-1 is a recognized pseudogene. CDR3 length equals 17 residues. CDR3 DNA sequence: TGTGCCAGCAGCAAGCTAGACAGGGGTAAAGATAATTCACCCCTCCACTTT. Protein sequence: CASSKLDRGKDNSPLHF.

About this clone: At one end the junction does not follow the germline gene, possibly because of a read error. The V gene is TRBV28, the J gene TRBJ1-2, with D unclear. Germline V lookup: CDR1 MDHEN, CDR2 SYDVKM. The CDR3 length is 14 residues. CDR3 nucleotides: TGTGCCAGCAGTTTAGCACAATTCTACTATGGCTACGCCTTC. Its translation: CASSLAQFYYGYAF.

The V and J genes are TRBV9 and TRBJ2-7; 8 bases fit TRBD2. V trimming: 4 bases; J trimming: 7 bases; junction bases outside the gene matches: 16. The CDR3 has 16 residues. Germline V CDR1 and CDR2: SGDLS, YYNGEE. The CDR3: CASSPRGGAGVGEQYF. CDR3 nucleotides: TGTGCCAGCAGCCCTCGGGGGGGTGCGGGAGTAGGAGAGCAGTACTTC.